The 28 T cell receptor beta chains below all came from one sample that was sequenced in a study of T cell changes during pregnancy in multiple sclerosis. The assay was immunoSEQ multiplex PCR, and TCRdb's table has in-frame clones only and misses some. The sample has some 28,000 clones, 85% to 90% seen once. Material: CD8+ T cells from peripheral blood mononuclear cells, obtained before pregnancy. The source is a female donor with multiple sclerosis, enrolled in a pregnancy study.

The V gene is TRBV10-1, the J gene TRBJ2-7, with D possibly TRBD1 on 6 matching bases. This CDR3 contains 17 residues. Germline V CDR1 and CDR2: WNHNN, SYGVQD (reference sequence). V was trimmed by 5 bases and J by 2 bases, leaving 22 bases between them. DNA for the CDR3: TGCGCCAGCAGTCGAAACCCGGGACACTCAGTCCCCTACGAGCAGTACTTC. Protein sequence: CASSRNPGHSVPYEQYF.

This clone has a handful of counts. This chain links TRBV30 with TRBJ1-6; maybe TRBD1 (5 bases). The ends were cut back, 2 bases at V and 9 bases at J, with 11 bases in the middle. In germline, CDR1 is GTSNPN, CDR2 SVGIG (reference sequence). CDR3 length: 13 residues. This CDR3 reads CAWSPTGGSPLHF. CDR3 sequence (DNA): TGTGCCTGGAGTCCGACCGGGGGTTCACCCCTCCACTTT.

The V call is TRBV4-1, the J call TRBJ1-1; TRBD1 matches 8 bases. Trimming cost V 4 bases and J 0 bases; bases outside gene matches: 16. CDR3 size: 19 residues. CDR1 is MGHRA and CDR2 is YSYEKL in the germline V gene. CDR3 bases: TGCGCCAGCAGCCTCTTAATACTCGACAGGGGATTCATGAACACTGAAGCTTTCTTT. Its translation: CASSLLILDRGFMNTEAFF.

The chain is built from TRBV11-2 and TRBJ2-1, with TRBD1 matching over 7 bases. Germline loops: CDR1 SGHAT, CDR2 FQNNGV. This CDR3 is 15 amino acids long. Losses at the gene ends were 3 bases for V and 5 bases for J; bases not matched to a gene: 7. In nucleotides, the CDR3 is TGTGCCAGCAGCTTTTCCGAGACAGGGAACAATGAGCAGTTCTTC. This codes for CASSFSETGNNEQFF. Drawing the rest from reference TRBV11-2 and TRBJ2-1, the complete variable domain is EAGVAQSPRYKIIEKRQSVAFWCNPISGHATLYWYQQILGQGPKLLIQFQNNGVVDDSQLPKDRFSAERLKGVDSTLKIQPAKLEDSAVYLCASSFSETGNNEQFFGPGTRLTVL.

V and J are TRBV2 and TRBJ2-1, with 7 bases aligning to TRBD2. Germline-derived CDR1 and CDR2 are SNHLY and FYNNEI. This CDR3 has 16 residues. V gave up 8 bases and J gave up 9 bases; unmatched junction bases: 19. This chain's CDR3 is CASLPRERGLGGEQFF. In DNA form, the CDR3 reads TGTGCCAGCCTCCCCAGAGAGCGGGGCCTCGGGGGTGAGCAGTTCTTC. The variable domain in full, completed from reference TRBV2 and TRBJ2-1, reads EPEVTQTPSHQVTQMGQEVILRCVPISNHLYFYWYRQILGQKVEFLVSFYNNEISEKSEIFDDQFSVERPDGSNFTLKIRSTKLEDSAMYFCASLPRERGLGGEQFFGPGTRLTVL.

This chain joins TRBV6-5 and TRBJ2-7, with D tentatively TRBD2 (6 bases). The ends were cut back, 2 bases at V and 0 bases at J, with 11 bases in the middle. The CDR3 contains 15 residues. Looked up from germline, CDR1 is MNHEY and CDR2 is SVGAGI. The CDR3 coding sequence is TGTGCCAGCAGTTACCTAGGCGGGGACTCCTACGAGCAGTACTTC. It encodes CASSYLGGDSYEQYF.

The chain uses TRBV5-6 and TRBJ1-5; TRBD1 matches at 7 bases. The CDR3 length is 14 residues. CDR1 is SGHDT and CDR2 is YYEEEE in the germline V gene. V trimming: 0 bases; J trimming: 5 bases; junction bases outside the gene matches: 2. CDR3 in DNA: TGTGCCAGCAGCTTGGGACAGGGAGATCAGCCCCAGCATTTT. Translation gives CASSLGQGDQPQHF.

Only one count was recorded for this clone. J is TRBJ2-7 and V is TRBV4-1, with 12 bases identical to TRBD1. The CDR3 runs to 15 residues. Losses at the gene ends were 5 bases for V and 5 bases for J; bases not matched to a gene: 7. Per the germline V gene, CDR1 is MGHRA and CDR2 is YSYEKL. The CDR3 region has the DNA TGCGCCAGCAGCTTTACGGGACAGGGGGCCAACGAGCAGTACTTC. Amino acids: CASSFTGQGANEQYF.

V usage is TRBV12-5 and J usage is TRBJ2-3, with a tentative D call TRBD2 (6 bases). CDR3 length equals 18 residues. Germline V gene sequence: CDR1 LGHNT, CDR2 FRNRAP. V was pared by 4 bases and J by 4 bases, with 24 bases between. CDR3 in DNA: TGTGCTAGTGGTTCACCCGGGACTGGAGGAGCCTTCGCAGATACGCAGTATTTT. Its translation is CASGSPGTGGAFADTQYF.

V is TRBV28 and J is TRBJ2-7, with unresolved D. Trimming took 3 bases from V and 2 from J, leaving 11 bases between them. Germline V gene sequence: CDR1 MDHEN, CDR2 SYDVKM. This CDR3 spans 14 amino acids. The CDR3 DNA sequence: TGTGCCAGCAGTTTCCTTCGCGTCACCTACGAGCAGTACTTC. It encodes CASSFLRVTYEQYF.

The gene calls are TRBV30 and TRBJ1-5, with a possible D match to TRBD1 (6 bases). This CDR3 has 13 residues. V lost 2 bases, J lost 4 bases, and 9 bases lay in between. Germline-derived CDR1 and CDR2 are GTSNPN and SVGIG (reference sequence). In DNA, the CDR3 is TGTGCCTGGAGTCTTCAGGGGAATCAGCCCCAGCATTTT. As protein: CAWSLQGNQPQHF. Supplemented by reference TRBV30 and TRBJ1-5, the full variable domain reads SQTIHQWPATLVQPVGSPLSLECTVEGTSNPNLYWYRQAAGRGLQLLFYSVGIGQISSEVPQNLSASRPQDRQFILSSKKLLLSDSGFYLCAWSLQGNQPQHFGDGTRLSIL.

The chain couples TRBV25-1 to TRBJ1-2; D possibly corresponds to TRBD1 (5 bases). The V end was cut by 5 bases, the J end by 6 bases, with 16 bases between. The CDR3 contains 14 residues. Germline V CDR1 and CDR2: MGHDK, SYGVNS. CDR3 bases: TGTGCCAGCAGTCCGGGGGGTTTAGAGAATGGCTACACCTTC. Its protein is CASSPGGLENGYTF.

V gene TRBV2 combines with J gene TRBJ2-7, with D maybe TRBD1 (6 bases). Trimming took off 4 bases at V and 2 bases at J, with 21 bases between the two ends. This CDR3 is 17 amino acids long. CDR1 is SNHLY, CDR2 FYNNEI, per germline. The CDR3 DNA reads TGTGCCAGCAGTGGGCCCTCGGACAGCCAAGATCCCTACGAGCAGTACTTC. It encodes CASSGPSDSQDPYEQYF.

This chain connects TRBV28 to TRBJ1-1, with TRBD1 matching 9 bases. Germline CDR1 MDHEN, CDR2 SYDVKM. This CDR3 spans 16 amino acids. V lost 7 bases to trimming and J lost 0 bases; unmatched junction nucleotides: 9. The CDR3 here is CASNIRTGEMNTEAFF. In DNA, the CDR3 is TGTGCCAGCAATATAAGGACAGGGGAGATGAACACTGAAGCTTTCTTT.

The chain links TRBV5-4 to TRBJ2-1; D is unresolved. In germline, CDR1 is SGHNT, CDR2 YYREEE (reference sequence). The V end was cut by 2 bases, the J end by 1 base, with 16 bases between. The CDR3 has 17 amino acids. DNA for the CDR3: TGTGCCAGCAGCTTCCCCCATCAGGAAAGATCCTACAATGAGCAGTTCTTC. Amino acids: CASSFPHQERSYNEQFF.

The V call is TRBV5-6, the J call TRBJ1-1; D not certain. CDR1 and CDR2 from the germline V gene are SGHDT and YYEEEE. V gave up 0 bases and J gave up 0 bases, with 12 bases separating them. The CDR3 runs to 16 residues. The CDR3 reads CASSLGGNFMNTEAFF. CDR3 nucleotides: TGTGCCAGCAGCTTGGGAGGGAATTTCATGAACACTGAAGCTTTCTTT. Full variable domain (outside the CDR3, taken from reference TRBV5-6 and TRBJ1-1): DAGVTQSPTHLIKTRGQQVTLRCSPKSGHDTVSWYQQALGQGPQFIFQYYEEEERQRGNFPDRFSGHQFPNYSSELNVNALLLGDSALYLCASSLGGNFMNTEAFFGQGTRLTVV.

The CDR3 sequence is CASSGDSTSYEQYF. The DNA of the CDR3 is TGTGCCAGCAGCGGGGACAGTACGTCCTACGAGCAGTACTTC. J is TRBJ2-7 and V is TRBV5-4, with 7 bases aligning to TRBD1. The germline V gene has CDR1 SGHNT and CDR2 YYREEE (reference sequence). Germline trimming cut 4 bases from V and 1 base from J; bases unmatched to any gene: 5. The CDR3 has 14 residues.

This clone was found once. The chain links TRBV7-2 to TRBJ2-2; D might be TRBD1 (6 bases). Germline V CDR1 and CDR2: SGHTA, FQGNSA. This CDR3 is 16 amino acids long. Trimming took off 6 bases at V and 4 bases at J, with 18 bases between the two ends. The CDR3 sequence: CASSPYGIGGTGELFF. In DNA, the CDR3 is TGTGCCAGCAGTCCCTACGGCATAGGGGGCACCGGGGAGCTGTTTTTT.

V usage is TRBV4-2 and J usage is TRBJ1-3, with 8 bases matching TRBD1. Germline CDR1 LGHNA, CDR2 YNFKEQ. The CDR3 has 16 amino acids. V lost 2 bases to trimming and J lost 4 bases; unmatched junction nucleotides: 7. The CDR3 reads CASSQSWTGSGNTIYF. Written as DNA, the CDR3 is TGTGCCAGCAGCCAATCTTGGACAGGGTCCGGAAACACCATATATTTT.

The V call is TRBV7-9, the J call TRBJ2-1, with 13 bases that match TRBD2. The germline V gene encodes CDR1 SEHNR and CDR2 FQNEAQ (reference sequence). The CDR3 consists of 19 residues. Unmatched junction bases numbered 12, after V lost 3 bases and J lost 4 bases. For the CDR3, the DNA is TGTGCCAGCAGCTTCCCACTAGCGGGGGGGCCCGTACTATACAATGAGCAGTTCTTC. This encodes CASSFPLAGGPVLYNEQFF.

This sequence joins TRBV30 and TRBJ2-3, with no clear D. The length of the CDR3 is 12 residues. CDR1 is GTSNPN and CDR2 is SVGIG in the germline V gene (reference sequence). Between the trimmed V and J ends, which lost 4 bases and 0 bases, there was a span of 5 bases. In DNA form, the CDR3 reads TGTGCCTGGACTTATAGCACAGATACGCAGTATTTT. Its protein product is CAWTYSTDTQYF.

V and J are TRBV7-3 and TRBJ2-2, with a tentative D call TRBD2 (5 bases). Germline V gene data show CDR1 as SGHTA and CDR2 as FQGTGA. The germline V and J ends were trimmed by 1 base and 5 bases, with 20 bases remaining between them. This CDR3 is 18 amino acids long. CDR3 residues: CASSLSSREGVLTGELFF. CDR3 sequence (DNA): TGTGCCAGCAGCTTAAGTTCTCGGGAAGGAGTTCTAACCGGGGAGCTGTTTTTT.

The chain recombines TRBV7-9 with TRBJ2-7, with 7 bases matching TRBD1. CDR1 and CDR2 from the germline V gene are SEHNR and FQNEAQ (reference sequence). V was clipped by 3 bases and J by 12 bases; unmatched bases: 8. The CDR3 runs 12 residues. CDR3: CASSLSGTEGYF. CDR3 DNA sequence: TGTGCCAGCAGCTTGTCCGGGACAGAAGGGTACTTC.

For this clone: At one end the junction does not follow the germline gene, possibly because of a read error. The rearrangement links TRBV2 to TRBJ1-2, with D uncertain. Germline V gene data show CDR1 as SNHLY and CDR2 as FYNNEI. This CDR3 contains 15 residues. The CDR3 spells CASSESPGESYGYAF. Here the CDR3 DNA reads TGTGCCAGCAGTGAATCCCCGGGAGAGAGCTATGGCTACGCCTTC.

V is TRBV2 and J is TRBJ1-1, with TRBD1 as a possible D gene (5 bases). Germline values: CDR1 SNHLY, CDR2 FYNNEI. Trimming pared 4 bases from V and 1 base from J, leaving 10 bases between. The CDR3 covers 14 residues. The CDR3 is CASSVDQGNTEAFF. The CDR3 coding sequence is TGTGCCAGCAGTGTCGACCAGGGGAACACTGAAGCTTTCTTT.

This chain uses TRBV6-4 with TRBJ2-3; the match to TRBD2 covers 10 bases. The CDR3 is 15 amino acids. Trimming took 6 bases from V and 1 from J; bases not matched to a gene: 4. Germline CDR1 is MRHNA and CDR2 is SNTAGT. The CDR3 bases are TGTGCCAGCAGCGCAACTAGCGGGGGCACAGATACGCAGTATTTT. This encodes CASSATSGGTDTQYF.

The CDR3 protein is CASSLGRDRANYGYTF. In DNA form, the CDR3 reads TGTGCCAGCAGCTTAGGCCGGGACAGGGCTAACTATGGCTACACCTTC. J is TRBJ1-2 and V is TRBV13; TRBD1 matches 9 bases. V lost 0 bases and J lost 0; bases outside the gene matches: 2. There are 16 residues in the CDR3. CDR1 PRHDT and CDR2 FYEKMQ come from the germline V gene (reference sequence).

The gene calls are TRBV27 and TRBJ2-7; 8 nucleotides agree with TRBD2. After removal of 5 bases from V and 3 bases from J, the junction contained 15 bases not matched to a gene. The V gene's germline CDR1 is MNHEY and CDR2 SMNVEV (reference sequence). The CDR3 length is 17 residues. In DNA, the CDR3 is TGTGCCAGCAGTCCCCACCCCGGGGGGGGGCCCCACTACGAGCAGTACTTC. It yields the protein CASSPHPGGGPHYEQYF.